The next 28 T cell receptor beta chains were all read from a single sample in a study of spatial heterogeneity in lung cancer. Study-level points and caveats: In tumors, expanded intratumoral alpha and beta TCR counts tracked mutation counts.

This sample's time point: sample taken at primary tumor resection. From the 5' RACE reads, TCRdb called clonotypes with MiXCR, one entry per CDR3 protein. The table has about 8,100 distinct CDR3 sequences, roughly an eighth seen once. What these receptors recognize is not known. This specimen was lung tumor tissue, taken at surgery. The origin of the receptors is a male donor with early-stage non-small cell lung cancer.

This clonotype was counted at least ten times. Because this beta chain is a stray read in a library intended to capture alpha chains, its abundance should not be given much weight. V usage is TRBV6-1 and J usage is TRBJ1-1; D unclear. Deletions cut 4 bases from V and 1 base from J, with 7 bases between. Germline V gene lookup returns CDR1 MNHNS and CDR2 SASEGT. The CDR3 consists of 13 residues. The CDR3 DNA reads TGTGCCAGCAGTGTTACAACGAACACTGAAGCTTTCTTT. As protein: CASSVTTNTEAFF.

In this sample, this clonotype turned up a few times. This beta chain was picked up by a library intended for alpha chains and is off target, so its count carries little meaning. The chain recombines TRBV6-2 or TRBV6-3 with TRBJ2-7, with unresolved D. From germline, CDR1 is MNHEY and CDR2 SVGEGT. V gave up 6 bases and J gave up 5 bases, with 8 bases separating them. The CDR3 is made up of 11 amino acids. The CDR3 DNA reads TGTGCCAGCAGCCGAAGGGACGAGCAGTACTTC. Protein sequence: CASSRRDEQYF.

This clonotype appeared many times. This beta chain lies outside the target of a library built for alpha chains; its clone size means little. The chain carries TRBV29-1 and TRBJ2-7, with D possibly TRBD1 on 6 matching bases. Looked up from germline, CDR1 is SQVTM and CDR2 is ANQGSEA. Between the trimmed V and J ends, which lost 6 bases and 2 bases, there was a span of 14 bases. CDR3 length: 13 residues. CDR3: CSVGQRGTYEQYF. CDR3 coding DNA: TGCAGCGTGGGACAACGAGGGACCTACGAGCAGTACTTC.

In the case of this clonotype: This beta chain is off target for a library built for alpha chains, so its abundance means little. This chain joins TRBV28 and TRBJ2-7; weak D call: TRBD1 (6 bases). This CDR3 is 15 amino acids long. V shed 6 bases and J shed 5 bases, with 20 bases lying between them. Per the germline V gene, CDR1 is MDHEN and CDR2 is SYDVKM. CDR3 in DNA: TGTGCCAGCAGCACATTGGGGGCCGGTAAGGACGAGCAGTACTTC. Amino acids: CASSTLGAGKDEQYF.

This clonotype was seen ten or more times. Being off target in a library aimed at alpha chains, this beta chain has a size of little meaning. CDR3 protein: CASILLAGEHNEQFF. The CDR3 coding sequence is TGTGCCAGCATCTTACTAGCGGGAGAGCACAATGAGCAGTTCTTC. V gene TRBV6-1 combines with J gene TRBJ2-1; 11 bases agree with TRBD2. V shed 7 bases and J 5 bases; nucleotides not matched to a gene: 7. The CDR3 consists of 15 residues. The germline V gene has CDR1 MNHNS and CDR2 SASEGT.

This clonotype was seen many times. For a library built for alpha chains, this beta chain is a stray read; little rests on its size. This chain uses TRBV30 with TRBJ2-3; 7 bases agree with TRBD2. The V and J ends lost 0 bases and 0 bases, in that order; junction bases with no gene match: 9. This CDR3 contains 17 residues. Germline lookup yields CDR1 GTSNPN and CDR2 SVGIG (reference sequence). The CDR3 nucleotides are TGTGCCTGGAGTGTAGAGCGGTCGGGAGGAAGCACAGATACGCAGTATTTT. Translated, it gives CAWSVERSGGSTDTQYF.

Comment on this clonotype: Since it is a stray read in a library aimed at alpha chains, this beta chain has a size that is not meaningful. This sequence joins TRBV11-3 and TRBJ2-3; possibly TRBD2 for D (6 bases). V was clipped by 5 bases and J by 2 bases, with 11 bases between them. Looked up from germline, CDR1 is SGHNT and CDR2 is YENEEA. The CDR3 loop spans 14 amino acids. CDR3 amino acids: CASSPLANTDTQYF. CDR3 nucleotides: TGTGCCAGCAGCCCCCTAGCGAACACAGATACGCAGTATTTT.

This clonotype is classed as medium-sized (0.01 to 0.1%). This beta chain is a stray sequence in a library constructed for alpha chains; its clone size is not meaningful. V gene TRBV6-2 or TRBV6-3 combines with J gene TRBJ2-7; D call uncertain. Germline CDR1 is MNHEY and CDR2 is SVGEGT. Trimming pared 2 bases from V and 1 base from J, leaving 6 bases between. The length of the CDR3 is 13 residues. CDR3 nucleotides: TGTGCCAGCAGTTACGGCCCATCCTACGAGCAGTACTTC. It is translated as CASSYGPSYEQYF.

By share of the sample, this clonotype is medium-sized. Since the library was made to target alpha chains, this beta chain is a stray read and its abundance is not meaningful. CDR3 in amino acids: CSALRQGINYGYTF. Written as DNA, the CDR3 is TGCAGTGCTCTTCGACAGGGAATTAACTATGGCTACACCTTC. This rearrangement joins TRBV20-1 to TRBJ1-2; 7 nucleotides agree with TRBD1. V lost 5 bases, J lost 1 base, and 7 bases stayed unmatched. This CDR3 region has 14 residues. Germline values: CDR1 DFQATT, CDR2 SNEGSKA (reference sequence).

This clonotype was picked up one time. This beta chain slipped into a library made for alpha chains as a stray read, so its size is not meaningful. The chain couples TRBV5-4 to TRBJ1-1; D not certain. The germline V gene encodes CDR1 SGHNT and CDR2 YYREEE (reference sequence). CDR3 length equals 14 residues. The ends were cut back, 0 bases at V and 8 bases at J, with 14 bases in the middle. The chain's CDR3 is CASSLAAVRTEAFF. Here the CDR3 DNA reads TGTGCCAGCAGCTTGGCAGCTGTTCGGACCGAAGCTTTCTTT.

Points on this clonotype: The library was built for alpha chains, so this beta chain is an off-target read and its size means little. The rearrangement links TRBV30 to TRBJ1-4; D is perhaps TRBD1 (5 bases). The CDR3 has 14 amino acids. Trimming removed 3 bases at V and 5 bases at J, with 13 bases between. CDR1 and CDR2 from the germline V gene are GTSNPN and SVGIG (reference sequence). The CDR3: CAWRRTPGNEKLFF. The CDR3 DNA reads as TGTGCCTGGAGGCGGACACCGGGCAATGAAAAACTGTTTTTT.

About this clonotype: This beta chain is an off-target read within a library intended for alpha chains, so its frequency means little. This rearrangement joins TRBV5-1 to TRBJ2-4; TRBD1 or TRBD2 may be the D gene (6 bases each). CDR1 and CDR2 (germline): SGHRS, YFSETQ. CDR3 size: 15 residues. V gave up 3 bases and J gave up 5 bases, with 15 bases separating them. The CDR3 sequence: CASSSSGARQNIQYF. CDR3 DNA sequence: TGCGCCAGCAGCTCTTCGGGGGCCCGACAAAACATTCAGTACTTC.

This clonotype is judged medium-sized. The library was designed around alpha chains, so this beta chain is a stray read whose abundance carries little weight. The V call is TRBV12-3 or TRBV12-4, the J call TRBJ1-1; tentatively, D is TRBD1 (6 bases). The CDR3 contains 13 residues. Trimming pared 6 bases from V and 3 bases from J, leaving 11 bases between. CDR3 residues: CASRGGAYTEAFF. The CDR3 DNA sequence: TGTGCCAGCAGGGGGGGCGCTTACACTGAAGCTTTCTTT.

As concerns this clonotype: Little can be read into the size of this beta chain, an off-target read in a library designed for alpha chains. The chain is built from TRBV20-1 and TRBJ1-6; D is unclear. Germline V CDR1 and CDR2: DFQATT, SNEGSKA (reference sequence). CDR3 length equals 13 residues. Trimming removed 0 bases from V and 7 bases from J, with 7 bases in between. CDR3 DNA: TGCAGTGCTAGAGATTCAGCAAATTCACCCCTCCACTTT. Its translation is CSARDSANSPLHF.

The table lists this clonotype with many counts. This beta chain is a stray read from a library made for alpha chains; its abundance is not meaningful. This sequence joins TRBV7-9 and TRBJ1-1; D not resolved. Trimming took 4 bases from V and 1 from J, leaving 7 bases between them. CDR3 length: 13 residues. Germline loops: CDR1 SEHNR, CDR2 FQNEAQ (reference sequence). CDR3 protein: CASSSEENTEAFF. The CDR3 DNA reads as TGTGCCAGCAGCTCGGAGGAGAACACTGAAGCTTTCTTT.

This clonotype was found many times. The library was designed around alpha chains, so this beta chain is a stray read whose abundance carries little weight. The chain links TRBV20-1 to TRBJ2-3, with TRBD2 matching 16 bases. The CDR3 loop spans 17 amino acids. Germline lookup yields CDR1 DFQATT and CDR2 SNEGSKA (reference sequence). V gave up 6 bases and J gave up 3 bases; unmatched junction bases: 9. As DNA, the CDR3 is TGCAGTGCCGCATCAGGGACTAGCGGGAGGGCGACAGATACGCAGTATTTT. This gives the protein CSAASGTSGRATDTQYF.

This clonotype was counted at least ten times. As an off-target read in a library built for alpha chains, this beta chain has a frequency of little significance. The J gene is TRBJ2-7, the V gene TRBV25-1; TRBD1 aligns across 10 bases. Germline V lookup: CDR1 MGHDK, CDR2 SYGVNS. Losses at the gene ends were 4 bases for V and 0 bases for J; bases not matched to a gene: 6. This CDR3 contains 16 residues. The CDR3 coding sequence is TGTGCCAGCAGTGGGGACAGGGGATACAACTCCTACGAGCAGTACTTC. This translates into CASSGDRGYNSYEQYF.

This clonotype showed up many times. The size of this beta chain means little, since it is a stray read in a library made for alpha chains. The rearrangement uses TRBV4-1 and TRBJ2-1; the D gene is possibly TRBD2 (6 bases). Germline CDR1 and CDR2: MGHRA and YSYEKL. CDR3 size: 17 residues. V shed 0 bases and J shed 1 base, with 13 bases lying between them. CDR3 coding DNA: TGCGCCAGCAGCCAAGATTTAGCGGTCTTTTCCTACAATGAGCAGTTCTTC. Translating it yields CASSQDLAVFSYNEQFF.

This clonotype was counted a single time. It is unclear where the CDR3 begins or ends on the DNA, so no DNA is shown, and the CDR3 is as TCRdb lists it. Found in a library prepared for alpha chains, this beta chain is an off-target read, and its abundance has little meaning. This chain uses TRBV5-5 with TRBJ2-2; TRBD1 is the table's D call, not checked against the DNA. Germline V gene lookup returns CDR1 SGHKS and CDR2 YYEKEE (reference sequence). Counting both end residues, the CDR3 totals 21 amino acids. CDR3 loop: CASNPLAGANVLTFGAGELFF.

This clonotype was observed many times. Little can be read into the size of this beta chain, an off-target read in a library designed for alpha chains. The chain joins TRBV7-2 to TRBJ2-1; possible D gene TRBD2, 8 bases. Germline V gives CDR1 SGHTA, CDR2 FQGNSA. The CDR3 is made up of 15 amino acids. Trimming removed 5 bases from V and 6 bases from J, with 17 bases in between. This chain's CDR3 is CASSRGGQPRNEQFF. CDR3 bases: TGTGCCAGCAGCCGGGGGGGACAGCCACGCAATGAGCAGTTCTTC.

The table lists this clonotype with many counts. This beta chain appears as a stray read in a library generated for alpha chains; its size is not informative. This chain links TRBV20-1 with TRBJ2-4; 7 bases line up with TRBD2. Looked up from germline, CDR1 is DFQATT and CDR2 is SNEGSKA (reference sequence). The CDR3 has 16 amino acids. The V segment lost 0 bases and the J segment 6 bases; nucleotides outside the gene matches: 11. CDR3: CSARDLEGGTGNIQYF. The CDR3 DNA sequence: TGCAGTGCTAGAGATTTGGAGGGAGGGACGGGAAACATTCAGTACTTC.

In this sample, this clonotype turned up many times. With the library built for alpha chains, this beta chain is off target and its frequency is not meaningful. The chain combines TRBV7-3 with TRBJ1-1; a possible D gene is TRBD1 (5 bases). The ends were cut back, 1 base at V and 7 bases at J, with 10 bases in the middle. This CDR3 spans 13 amino acids. Germline assignment: CDR1 SGHTA and CDR2 FQGTGA. Written as DNA, the CDR3 is TGTGCCAGCAGCTTAAGTGTAAGGGGTGAAGCTTTCTTT. Amino acid sequence: CASSLSVRGEAFF.

This clonotype is medium-sized by share. This beta chain appears as a stray read in a library generated for alpha chains; its size is not informative. The chain combines TRBV19 with TRBJ1-5; a weak D match, TRBD1 (6 bases). V lost 5 bases and J lost 1, with 15 bases in between. The CDR3 runs to 16 residues. The V gene's germline CDR1 is LNHDA and CDR2 SQIVND (reference sequence). CDR3 coding DNA: TGTGCCAGTAGTTCGCACTCAGGGGCGAGCAATCAGCCCCAGCATTTT. Translated: CASSSHSGASNQPQHF.

This clonotype was observed at least ten times. For a library built for alpha chains, this beta chain is a stray read; little rests on its size. The chain joins TRBV20-1 to TRBJ1-5; D gene uncertain. This CDR3 is built from 13 residues. The germline CDR1 and CDR2 sequences are DFQATT and SNEGSKA (reference sequence). Trimming pared 0 bases from V and 7 bases from J, leaving 10 bases between. The DNA of the CDR3 is TGCAGTGCTAGAGATGAAGCATTCCAGCCCCAGCATTTT. The encoded protein is CSARDEAFQPQHF.

This clonotype has a count of ten or more. This beta chain came through as a stray read in a library set up for alpha chains, and its size says little. The chain links TRBV6-1 to TRBJ2-2; no clear D. The germline V gene has CDR1 MNHNS and CDR2 SASEGT. The ends were cut back, 8 bases at V and 7 bases at J, with 11 bases in the middle. This CDR3 is 12 amino acids long. The CDR3: CASGSDGGELFF. In DNA, the CDR3 is TGTGCCAGCGGGTCAGATGGCGGGGAGCTGTTTTTT.

This clonotype was seen only a few times. This beta chain is a stray sequence in a library constructed for alpha chains; its clone size is not meaningful. This chain connects TRBV19 to TRBJ2-2; TRBD2 is a possible D gene (6 bases). V gave up 5 bases and J gave up 2 bases, with 15 bases separating them. Germline V gene lookup returns CDR1 LNHDA and CDR2 SQIVND (reference sequence). The CDR3 is made up of 16 amino acids. The CDR3 reads CASSPRGFLNTGELFF. In DNA, the CDR3 is TGTGCCAGTAGTCCCCGGGGGTTTCTAAACACCGGGGAGCTGTTTTTT.

Ten or more counts support this clonotype. Because this beta chain is a stray read in a library intended to capture alpha chains, its abundance should not be given much weight. J is TRBJ2-7 and V is TRBV7-9; D is undetermined. CDR1 is SEHNR, CDR2 FQNEAQ, per germline (reference sequence). The CDR3 runs to 11 residues. Trimming pared 5 bases from V and 2 bases from J, leaving 4 bases between. The CDR3 loop reads CASSPTYEQYF. The CDR3 DNA follows: TGTGCCAGCAGCCCTACCTACGAGCAGTACTTC.

By share of the sample, this clonotype is medium-sized. Found in a library prepared for alpha chains, this beta chain is an off-target read, and its abundance has little meaning. This chain connects TRBV28 to TRBJ1-5, with TRBD1 matching 9 bases. This CDR3 is built from 18 residues. Trimming at V came to 6 bases and at J to 2 bases, leaving 14 bases not matched to a gene. The V gene's germline CDR1 is MDHEN and CDR2 SYDVKM. This CDR3 reads CASRNRGLRLKGNQPQHF. The CDR3 bases are TGTGCCAGCAGAAACAGGGGGCTGAGGTTGAAGGGCAATCAGCCCCAGCATTTT.